These T cell receptor beta chains were read from a single sample in a study of blood T cell repertoires in COVID-19. The table came from immunoSEQ multiplex PCR; TCRdb's copy has only in-frame clones and leaves some out. Of more than 85,000 clones in the sample, over 65% were seen once. Input material: peripheral blood. The receptors come from a human donor in a cohort sampled during active COVID-19. The CDR3 runs from the conserved cysteine through the conserved F or W. A D gene is named only where the DNA matches it firmly. Expanded clones are given a class, and other clones once, few, many or no size at all.

>TRBD1|15|TRBJ2-5|TRBV2|-
TGTGCCAGCAGTTGGGGGGGACAGGGTCAAGAGACCCAGTACTTC
CASSWGGQGQETQYF
>TRBD2|13|TRBJ2-5|TRBV3-1/TRBV3-2|-
TGTGCCAGCAGCCACGCTAGCGGGGAGACCCAGTACTTC
CASSHASGETQYF
>-|20|TRBJ2-1|TRBV9|-
TGTGCCAGCAGCGCCGAGGGAGCCTGGACCGACCGGGCCATAGGAGATGAGCAGTTCTTC
CASSAEGAWTDRAIGDEQFF
>TRBD2|13|TRBJ2-1|TRBV28|-
TGTGCTTTTGCAGCGGGGGGCAACAATGAGCAGTTCTTC
CAFAAGGNNEQFF
>-|11|TRBJ1-1|TRBV29-1|-
TGCAGCGTTAACGCAGGGACTGAAGCTTTCTTT
CSVNAGTEAFF
>-|14|TRBJ1-5|TRBV10-3|-
TGTGCCATCAGTGAGTCGATATCGGGACAGCCCCAGCATTTT
CAISESISGQPQHF
>-|12|TRBJ2-5|TRBV2|-
TGTGCCAGCTACTGGTACCAAGAGACCCAGTACTTC
CASYWYQETQYF
>-|14|TRBJ2-7|TRBV7-2|-
TGTGCCAGCAGCTTAAGACAGGCCGCCTACGAGCAGTACTTC
CASSLRQAAYEQYF
>TRBD1|18|TRBJ2-5|TRBV4-2|once
TGTGCCAGCAGCCAAGGGAAGGGACAGGGGGCGCTGGGAGAGACCCAGTACTTC
CASSQGKGQGALGETQYF
>TRBD1|16|TRBJ1-6|TRBV5-1|-
TGCGCCAGCAGCCTGGGGACAGGGGGTAATAATTCACCCCTCCACTTT
CASSLGTGGNNSPLHF
>-|14|TRBJ1-1|TRBV19|-
TGTGCCAGTAGTATACGAGACGGGAGCACTGAAGCTTTCTTT
CASSIRDGSTEAFF
>-|16|TRBJ1-5|TRBV28|-
TGTGCCAGCGCACTGAGGCCTCGGTATAGCAATCAGCCCCAGCATTTT
CASALRPRYSNQPQHF
>-|13|TRBJ1-2|TRBV29-1|-
TGCAGCGTTGAAATCGGGTCTGACTATGGCTACACCTTC
CSVEIGSDYGYTF
>TRBD2|19|TRBJ2-5|TRBV18|-
TGTGCCAGCTCACAATCCGGGACTAGCGGGGCGCCTGAGCGAGAGACCCAGTACTTC
CASSQSGTSGAPERETQYF
>-|14|TRBJ1-1|TRBV6-2/TRBV6-3|few
TGTGCCAGCAGTTACTCGACAGTAAACACTGAAGCTTTCTTT
CASSYSTVNTEAFF
>TRBD1|14|TRBJ1-6|TRBV30|-
TGTGCCTGGAGTGTAACACAGGGGGACTCACCCCTCCACTTT
CAWSVTQGDSPLHF
>TRBD1|15|TRBJ1-5|TRBV27|-
TGTGCCACCTCCCGGGACAGGGGGGGTGGTCAGCCCCAGCATTTT
CATSRDRGGGQPQHF